Sequencing of this T cell receptor beta chain was carried out in a study of blood T cells in healthy people across ages. General study findings and limits: Age brought a roughly linear fall in TCR beta diversity measured per million T cells. There were more naive CD4+ cells and higher diversity in long-lived donors than in aged donors.

For the second PCR, which ran for roughly 6 to 11 cycles, a sample-barcoded 5' primer and a J-beta primer mix were used. TCRdb recomputed calls from the 5' RACE reads with MiXCR, one row per CDR3 protein. Among about 900,000 distinct CDR3 sequences, around 62% were seen once, and the ten largest hold about 30%. CDR3 length equals 14 residues. CDR1 MNHEY and CDR2 SMNVEV come from the germline V gene (reference sequence). The J segment lost 13 bases and the V segment lost 6 bases, leaving 13 bases of the junction unmatched. Notes on this clonotype: What it recognizes is unknown.

This chain links TRBV27 with TRBJ2-4; 9 bases agree with TRBD1. This TCR derives from a man aged 30 to 45 in good health. Material: blood. CDR3 residues: CASRFSGTGREQYF. CDR3 DNA: TGTGCCAGCAGATTCTCAGGGACAGGGCGAGAGCAGTACTTC.